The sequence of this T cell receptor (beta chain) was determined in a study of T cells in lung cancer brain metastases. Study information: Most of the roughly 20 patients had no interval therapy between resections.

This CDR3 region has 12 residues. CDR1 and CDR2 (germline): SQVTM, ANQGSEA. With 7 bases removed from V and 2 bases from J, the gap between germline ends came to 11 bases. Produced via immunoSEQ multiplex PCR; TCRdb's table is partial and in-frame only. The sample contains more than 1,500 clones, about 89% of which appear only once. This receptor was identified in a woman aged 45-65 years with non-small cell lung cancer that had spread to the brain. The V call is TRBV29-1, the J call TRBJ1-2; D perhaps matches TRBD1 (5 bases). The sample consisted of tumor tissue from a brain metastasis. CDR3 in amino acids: CSGTGGNYGYTF. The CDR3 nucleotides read TGCAGCGGCACAGGCGGGAACTATGGCTACACCTTC.